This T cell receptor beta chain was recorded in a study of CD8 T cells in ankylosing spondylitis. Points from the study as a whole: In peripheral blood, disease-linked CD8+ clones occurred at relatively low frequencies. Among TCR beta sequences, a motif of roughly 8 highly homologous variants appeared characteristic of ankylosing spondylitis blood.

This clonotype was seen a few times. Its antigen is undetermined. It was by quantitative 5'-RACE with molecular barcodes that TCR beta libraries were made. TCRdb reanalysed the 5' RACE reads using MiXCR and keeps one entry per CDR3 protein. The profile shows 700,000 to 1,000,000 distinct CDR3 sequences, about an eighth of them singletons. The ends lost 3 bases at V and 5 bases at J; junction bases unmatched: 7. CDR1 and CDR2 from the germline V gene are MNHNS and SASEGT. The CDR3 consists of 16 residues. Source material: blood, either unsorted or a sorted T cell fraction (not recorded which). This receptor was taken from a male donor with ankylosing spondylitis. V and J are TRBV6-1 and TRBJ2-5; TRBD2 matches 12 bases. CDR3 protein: CASSDRLAGDAETQYF. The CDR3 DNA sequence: TGTGCCAGCAGTGATAGACTAGCGGGAGATGCTGAGACCCAGTACTTC.